Presented here are 19 T cell receptor beta chains from one specimen sequenced in a study of blood T cell repertoires in COVID-19. The protocol was immunoSEQ multiplex PCR, while the TCRdb copy is restricted to in-frame clones and leaves out a portion. The table lists about 250,000 clones, 80% to 95% of them singletons, with 0.83% in the top ten. Sequenced input: peripheral blood. The receptor source for this set is a man aged 25 to 45 with COVID-19, enrolled during active disease.

The chain carries TRBV30 and TRBJ2-7; D is possibly TRBD1 (5 bases). Germline-derived CDR1 and CDR2 are GTSNPN and SVGIG (reference sequence). The V gene lost 3 bases and the J gene lost 3 bases, with 6 bases spanning the gap. The CDR3 has 11 amino acids. CDR3 bases: TGTGCCTGGAGCAGGGTCTACGAGCAGTACTTC. Its translation: CAWSRVYEQYF. The entire variable domain, with the rest obtained from reference TRBV30 and TRBJ2-7, is as follows: SQTIHQWPATLVQPVGSPLSLECTVEGTSNPNLYWYRQAAGRGLQLLFYSVGIGQISSEVPQNLSASRPQDRQFILSSKKLLLSDSGFYLCAWSRVYEQYFGPGTRLTVT.

The V gene is TRBV6-2 or TRBV6-3, the J gene TRBJ2-7, with 11 positions matching TRBD2. Looked up from germline, CDR1 is MNHEY and CDR2 is SVGEGT. Unmatched junction bases numbered 6, after V lost 0 bases and J lost 2 bases. The CDR3 has 17 residues. This CDR3 is CASSYSTSGGLTYEQYF. CDR3 nucleotides: TGTGCCAGCAGTTACTCAACTAGCGGGGGCCTTACCTACGAGCAGTACTTC.

The chain uses TRBV10-1 and TRBJ2-1; 7 bases match TRBD2. The CDR3 contains 13 residues. Trimming at V came to 4 bases and at J to 6 bases, leaving 3 bases not matched to a gene. Germline values: CDR1 WNHNN, CDR2 SYGVQD (reference sequence). CDR3 loop: CASSASGGNEQFF. Here the CDR3 DNA reads TGCGCCAGCAGTGCATCGGGGGGCAATGAGCAGTTCTTC.

The chain joins TRBV5-6 to TRBJ1-6; no clear D. This CDR3 has 13 residues. V lost 4 bases and J 11 bases, leaving 13 bases between the germline ends. The germline V gene has CDR1 SGHDT and CDR2 YYEEEE. DNA of the CDR3: TGTGCCAGCAGCCCCGAGTGGCAGGCACCCCTCCACTTT. It encodes CASSPEWQAPLHF.

V gene TRBV13 combines with J gene TRBJ2-3, with TRBD2 as a possible D gene (6 bases). This CDR3 contains 11 residues. Trimming shortened V by 11 bases and J by 6 bases, and 12 bases separated the two germline ends. Germline assignment: CDR1 PRHDT and CDR2 FYEKMQ (reference sequence). CDR3 amino acids: CAAGGSDTQYF. CDR3 nucleotides: TGTGCCGCCGGGGGTTCGGATACGCAGTATTTT.

CDR3 sequence (DNA): TGTGCCAGCAGTTACTCGCCCCTACTACCGAACACTGAAGCTTTCTTT. This codes for CASSYSPLLPNTEAFF. The rearrangement links TRBV6-5 to TRBJ1-1; D unclear. CDR1 is MNHEY and CDR2 is SVGAGI in the germline V gene. V lost 0 bases and J 1 base, leaving 12 bases between the germline ends. The CDR3 is made up of 16 amino acids.

The chain joins TRBV6-5 to TRBJ1-1; 8 bases line up with TRBD1. The ends lost 7 bases at V and 1 base at J; junction bases unmatched: 8. CDR1 and CDR2 from the germline V gene are MNHEY and SVGAGI. This CDR3 comprises 15 residues. The CDR3 DNA follows: TGTGCCAGCATTTCCGGGACAGGAACGAACACTGAAGCTTTCTTT. As protein: CASISGTGTNTEAFF.

The chain uses TRBV6-5 and TRBJ1-2, with 7 nucleotides matching TRBD1. The CDR3 runs to 12 residues. Germline assignment: CDR1 MNHEY and CDR2 SVGAGI. V shed 6 bases, J shed 7 bases, and the junction held 5 bases outside the gene matches. CDR3 region: CASRTGSSGYTF. DNA for the CDR3: TGTGCCAGCAGGACAGGGTCTAGTGGCTACACCTTC.

There are a few counts of this clone. The J gene is TRBJ1-1, the V gene TRBV28; D gene ambiguous. There are 10 residues in the CDR3. With 5 bases removed from V and 7 bases from J, the gap between germline ends came to 5 bases. Germline assignment: CDR1 MDHEN and CDR2 SYDVKM. The CDR3 DNA follows: TGTGCCAGCAGTCTCCGTGAAGCTTTCTTT. Amino acids: CASSLREAFF. The whole variable domain, filled in from reference TRBV28 and TRBJ1-1, reads DVKVTQSSRYLVKRTGEKVFLECVQDMDHENMFWYRQDPGLGLRLIYFSYDVKMKEKGDIPEGYSVSREKKERFSLILESASTNQTSMYLCASSLREAFFGQGTRLTVV.

The V and J genes are TRBV30 and TRBJ1-1; weak D call: TRBD1 (6 bases). V shed 1 base and J shed 0 bases, with 12 bases lying between them. The germline V gene encodes CDR1 GTSNPN and CDR2 SVGIG (reference sequence). This CDR3 comprises 15 residues. The CDR3 nucleotides are TGTGCCTGGAGTGAACAGGGAGTCATGAACACTGAAGCTTTCTTT. Amino acid sequence: CAWSEQGVMNTEAFF.

The chain employs TRBV5-6 and TRBJ1-2; D is perhaps TRBD1 (5 bases). Germline V gives CDR1 SGHDT, CDR2 YYEEEE. V was pared by 2 bases and J by 8 bases, with 13 bases between. There are 13 residues in the CDR3. This chain's CDR3 is CASSFSDRGGYTF. CDR3 bases: TGTGCCAGCAGCTTCTCCGATCGGGGGGGCTACACCTTC.

CDR3 residues: CASSLSDDTYNSPLHF. For the CDR3, the DNA is TGTGCCAGCAGCCTTTCAGACGACACGTATAATTCACCCCTCCACTTT. The rearrangement links TRBV9 to TRBJ1-6; no clear D gene. Germline CDR1 SGDLS, CDR2 YYNGEE. This CDR3 has 16 amino acids. Trimming pared 4 bases from V and 4 bases from J, leaving 15 bases between.

The rearrangement joins TRBV5-1 to TRBJ1-1; 7 bases are shared with TRBD1. Germline V lookup: CDR1 SGHRS, CDR2 YFSETQ. J was trimmed by 3 bases and V by 4 bases; bases with no gene match: 6. The CDR3 sequence is 14 residues long. Here the CDR3 reads CASSPTGKDTEAFF. The CDR3, as DNA: TGCGCCAGCAGCCCGACAGGGAAGGACACTGAAGCTTTCTTT.

This chain links TRBV3-1 (or the pseudogene TRBV3-2) with TRBJ1-5; D not resolved. V dropped 1 base and J dropped 7 bases, with 8 bases sitting between them. This CDR3 is built from 13 residues. From germline, CDR1 is LGHDT and CDR2 YNNKEL (reference sequence). CDR3 coding DNA: TGTGCCAGCAGCCAAGTAGGAGGACAGCCCCAGCATTTT. As protein: CASSQVGGQPQHF.

The V call is TRBV2, the J call TRBJ1-2; D is possibly TRBD1 (5 bases). Trimming left V 5 bases short and J 4 bases short, with 14 bases between. Germline V gene data show CDR1 as SNHLY and CDR2 as FYNNEI. The CDR3 consists of 14 residues. Written as DNA, the CDR3 is TGTGCCAGCAGTAGCACCAGGGAACGCTATGGCTACACCTTC. Its protein product is CASSSTRERYGYTF.

V gene TRBV20-1 combines with J gene TRBJ2-7, with D unclear. The V gene's germline CDR1 is DFQATT and CDR2 SNEGSKA (reference sequence). The CDR3 extends over 13 amino acids. V lost 3 bases to trimming and J lost 6 bases, with 15 bases between them. As DNA, the CDR3 is TGCAGTGCTAGTATGGCCCCTTCATTCGAGCAGTACTTC. Translated: CSASMAPSFEQYF.

About this clone itself: The sample has other DNA sequences that encode this CDR3 too. CDR3 loop: CASSLQGNQPQHF. The CDR3, as DNA: TGTGCCAGCAGTTTACAGGGGAATCAGCCCCAGCATTTT. The genes are TRBV12-3 or TRBV12-4 and TRBJ1-5; a weak D match, TRBD1 (6 bases). The CDR3 is made up of 13 amino acids. Trimming removed 2 bases at V and 4 bases at J, with 6 bases between.

This clone has a single count. The gene calls are TRBV2 and TRBJ2-7; 7 positions match TRBD1. V trimming: 6 bases; J trimming: 1 base; junction bases outside the gene matches: 6. The germline V gene encodes CDR1 SNHLY and CDR2 FYNNEI. This CDR3 has 14 amino acids. CDR3 in amino acids: CASRTRDSSYEQYF. Written as DNA, the CDR3 is TGTGCCAGCAGAACCCGGGACAGTTCCTACGAGCAGTACTTC.

This chain links TRBV19 with TRBJ1-5, with 8 bases identical to TRBD1. This CDR3 is 15 amino acids long. Germline assignment: CDR1 LNHDA and CDR2 SQIVND (reference sequence). The V gene end was trimmed by 7 bases and the J gene end by 1 base; junction bases not matched to a gene: 6. CDR3 amino acids: CASTYGQGSNQPQHF. The DNA for the CDR3 is TGTGCCAGTACCTATGGACAGGGAAGCAATCAGCCCCAGCATTTT.